The 22 T cell receptor beta chains below come from one sample, sequenced in a study of shared clonotypes between healthy human individuals. The assay was immunoSEQ multiplex PCR, and TCRdb's table has in-frame clones only and misses some. The data hold roughly 2.5 million clones, with around 90% observed a single time. Sequencing was done on a sample of naive CD4+ T cells sorted from blood. Subset: CD45RA+ positively selected. The origin of the receptors is a man aged 18 to 30 in good health.

This clone was found once. The chain couples TRBV19 to TRBJ2-5; tentative D call: TRBD2 (5 bases). The V end was cut by 5 bases, the J end by 5 bases, with 12 bases between. The CDR3 sequence is 13 residues long. The V gene's germline CDR1 is LNHDA and CDR2 SQIVND (reference sequence). The CDR3 DNA is TGTGCCAGTAGTGTCGGCGGGCGTGAGACCCAGTACTTC. Protein product: CASSVGGRETQYF.

The chain recombines TRBV7-3 with TRBJ1-2; a weak D match, TRBD1 (5 bases). Germline V gene lookup returns CDR1 SGHTA and CDR2 FQGTGA. The V end lost 3 bases, the J end lost 6 bases, and 20 bases lay between the germline ends. CDR3 length: 16 amino acids. CDR3: CASSFGRSIRGDGYTF. The CDR3 DNA reads as TGTGCCAGCAGCTTCGGACGGAGTATAAGGGGCGATGGCTACACCTTC.

This clone appeared once. The rearrangement links TRBV30 to TRBJ2-6, with D perhaps TRBD1 (5 bases). The CDR3 runs 18 residues. CDR1 and CDR2 (germline): GTSNPN, SVGIG (reference sequence). Deletions cut 0 bases from V and 1 base from J, with 16 bases between. The CDR3 reads CAWSVVRQTYSGANVLTF. The CDR3 DNA reads TGTGCCTGGAGTGTAGTGAGACAGACTTATTCTGGGGCCAACGTCCTGACTTTC.

This chain links TRBV6-1 with TRBJ1-5; 7 bases map to TRBD1. After removal of 6 bases from V and 3 bases from J, the junction contained 8 bases not matched to a gene. In germline, CDR1 is MNHNS, CDR2 SASEGT. The CDR3 consists of 15 residues. CDR3 nucleotides: TGTGCCAGCAGACGACAGGGTGGTTTCAATCAGCCCCAGCATTTT. This sequence encodes CASRRQGGFNQPQHF.

This chain links TRBV7-3 with TRBJ2-3; D unresolved. Germline V gives CDR1 SGHTA, CDR2 FQGTGA. The CDR3 has 14 residues. The V gene lost 0 bases and the J gene lost 3 bases, with 7 bases spanning the gap. The CDR3: CASSLTVATDTQYF. The CDR3 nucleotides read TGTGCCAGCAGCTTAACCGTAGCAACAGATACGCAGTATTTT.

CDR3 region: CAITSGSDDTQYF. As DNA, the CDR3 is TGTGCCATCACTAGCGGGAGCGATGATACGCAGTATTTT. The chain employs TRBV10-3 and TRBJ2-3, with 10 bases matching TRBD2. V gave up 7 bases and J gave up 6 bases; unmatched junction bases: 4. CDR3 length: 13 residues. In germline, CDR1 is ENHRY, CDR2 SYGVKD.

V is TRBV6-5 and J is TRBJ1-1; D not resolved. There are 12 residues in the CDR3. Trimming took 5 bases from V and 7 from J, leaving 11 bases between them. Germline lookup yields CDR1 MNHEY and CDR2 SVGAGI. CDR3 loop: CASSERALEAFF. CDR3 in DNA: TGTGCCAGCAGTGAAAGGGCGCTTGAAGCTTTCTTT.

The J gene is TRBJ2-7, the V gene TRBV10-2; the match to TRBD1 covers 7 bases. J was trimmed by 3 bases and V by 8 bases; bases with no gene match: 1. The CDR3 length is 11 residues. Germline V lookup: CDR1 WSHSY, CDR2 SAAADI. The CDR3 region is CASGQDYEQYF. The CDR3, as DNA: TGCGCCAGCGGACAGGACTACGAGCAGTACTTC.

V and J are TRBV2 and TRBJ2-3, with 9 bases identical to TRBD2. The J segment lost 1 base and the V segment lost 9 bases, leaving 11 bases of the junction unmatched. Germline V gene lookup returns CDR1 SNHLY and CDR2 FYNNEI. CDR3 length equals 16 residues. The CDR3 sequence: CASLSEIAGGTDTQYF. The CDR3 DNA reads as TGTGCCAGTTTATCCGAAATAGCGGGGGGCACAGATACGCAGTATTTT.

The rearrangement uses TRBV10-3 and TRBJ2-1; perhaps TRBD2 as D (6 bases). From germline, CDR1 is ENHRY and CDR2 SYGVKD. The germline V and J ends were trimmed by 6 bases and 7 bases, with 19 bases remaining between them. This CDR3 region has 15 residues. The CDR3 loop is CAIRGSRGPGNEQFF. DNA of the CDR3: TGTGCCATCAGGGGTTCGCGGGGCCCGGGTAATGAGCAGTTCTTC.

The rearrangement links TRBV6-5 to TRBJ2-1, with 11 positions matching TRBD2. The trim removed 11 bases at V and 3 bases at J, leaving 6 bases unmatched. Germline CDR1 is MNHEY and CDR2 is SVGAGI. The CDR3 consists of 14 residues. This chain's CDR3 is CASRLAGNYNEQFF. The CDR3 DNA reads as TGTGCCTCCAGACTAGCGGGGAACTACAATGAGCAGTTCTTC.

The CDR3 is CASSYSGGTVDTQYF. As DNA, the CDR3 is TGTGCCAGCAGTTATAGCGGGGGGACGGTGGATACGCAGTATTTT. J is TRBJ2-3 and V is TRBV6-5; 10 positions agree with TRBD2. Per germline, CDR1 MNHEY and CDR2 SVGAGI. This CDR3 is built from 15 residues. The V segment lost 3 bases and the J segment 6 bases; nucleotides outside the gene matches: 6.

The gene calls are TRBV7-2 and TRBJ1-6, with 8 nucleotides matching TRBD1. Losses at the gene ends were 5 bases for V and 4 bases for J; bases not matched to a gene: 13. Germline loops: CDR1 SGHTA, CDR2 FQGNSA. The CDR3 totals 18 residues. The CDR3 region is CASSLRTGYTRYNSPLHF. The CDR3 nucleotides are TGTGCCAGCAGCCTCCGGACAGGGTACACTCGTTATAATTCACCCCTCCACTTT.

V gene TRBV7-2 combines with J gene TRBJ2-3; TRBD1 is a possible D gene (5 bases). V was trimmed by 2 bases and J by 4 bases, leaving 10 bases between them. The CDR3 totals 14 residues. In germline, CDR1 is SGHTA, CDR2 FQGNSA. The CDR3 loop reads CASSLSRAADTQYF. CDR3 DNA: TGTGCCAGCAGCTTAAGCAGGGCGGCAGATACGCAGTATTTT. The variable domain in full, with the rest retrieved from reference TRBV7-2 and TRBJ2-3, is GAGVSQSPSNKVTEKGKDVELRCDPISGHTALYWYRQSLGQGLEFLIYFQGNSAPDKSGLPSDRFSAERTGGSVSTLTIQRTQQEDSAVYLCASSLSRAADTQYFGPGTRLTVL.

Only one count was recorded for this clone. The chain carries TRBV10-3 and TRBJ1-3, with 8 bases matching TRBD1. CDR3 length: 15 amino acids. Germline loops: CDR1 ENHRY, CDR2 SYGVKD. J gave up 3 bases and V 7 bases, and 8 bases lay outside the gene matches. The CDR3 region has the DNA TGTGCCATCACGGGCTCGACAGGGGTTGGAAACACCATATATTTT. This gives the protein CAITGSTGVGNTIYF.

The chain couples TRBV5-4 to TRBJ2-7; D call uncertain. From germline, CDR1 is SGHNT and CDR2 YYREEE (reference sequence). V was clipped by 0 bases and J by 0 bases, with 10 bases between them. This CDR3 contains 15 residues. The CDR3 loop is CASSLDIGTSYEQYF. Here the CDR3 DNA reads TGTGCCAGCAGCTTGGATATTGGTACCTCCTACGAGCAGTACTTC.

V and J are TRBV7-9 and TRBJ1-1, with D possibly being TRBD1 (5 bases). Trimming removed 6 bases from V and 4 bases from J, with 15 bases in between. Germline V gene data show CDR1 as SEHNR and CDR2 as FQNEAQ (reference sequence). The CDR3 extends over 14 amino acids. Here the CDR3 DNA reads TGTGCCAGCAGTTCGTCTGGGGGTGTCACTGAAGCTTTCTTT. Its translation is CASSSSGGVTEAFF. Together with reference TRBV7-9 and TRBJ1-1, the CDR3 gives the full variable domain: DTGVSQNPRHKITKRGQNVTFRCDPISEHNRLYWYRQTLGQGPEFLTYFQNEAQLEKSRLLSDRFSAERPKGSFSTLEIQRTEQGDSAMYLCASSSSGGVTEAFFGQGTRLTVV.

This CDR3 reads CASSETGSTDTQYF. The DNA for the CDR3 is TGTGCCAGCAGTGAGACGGGTAGCACAGATACGCAGTATTTT. V is TRBV6-4 and J is TRBJ2-3; D remains unclear. This CDR3 region has 14 residues. Germline V gene lookup returns CDR1 MRHNA and CDR2 SNTAGT. With 3 bases removed from V and 0 bases from J, the gap between germline ends came to 7 bases.

The genes are TRBV11-2 and TRBJ2-7; a weak D match, TRBD1 (7 bases). Germline values: CDR1 SGHAT, CDR2 FQNNGV. This CDR3 has 18 amino acids. With 5 bases removed from V and 4 bases from J, the gap between germline ends came to 27 bases. Written as DNA, the CDR3 is TGTGCCAGCAGCACTACGAGGACAGGCGGGATCGTCTATTACGAGCAGTACTTC. The encoded protein is CASSTTRTGGIVYYEQYF.

The rearrangement uses TRBV29-1 and TRBJ2-5; D gene unclear. V gave up 3 bases and J gave up 5 bases, with 13 bases separating them. This CDR3 has 13 amino acids. Germline-derived CDR1 and CDR2 are SQVTM and ANQGSEA. CDR3 sequence: CSVDGPGLETQYF. In nucleotides, the CDR3 is TGCAGCGTTGACGGTCCCGGGTTGGAGACCCAGTACTTC.

As concerns this clone: This CDR3 is also generated by other DNA sequences in the sample. The rearrangement links TRBV7-2 to TRBJ2-5; D is ambiguous. Per the germline V gene, CDR1 is SGHTA and CDR2 is FQGNSA. Trimming cost V 5 bases and J 3 bases, with 4 bases left between them. The CDR3 runs to 11 residues. The CDR3 protein is CASSPKETQYF. The DNA for the CDR3 is TGTGCCAGCAGCCCCAAAGAGACCCAGTACTTC.

This clone was counted only a few times. The sample carries other DNA sequences with the same CDR3. The chain uses TRBV30 and TRBJ1-2; no firm D call. Per the germline V gene, CDR1 is GTSNPN and CDR2 is SVGIG (reference sequence). Trimming removed 1 base from V and 2 bases from J, with 5 bases in between. The CDR3 runs to 12 residues. The chain's CDR3 is CAWSGGNYGYTF. The CDR3 region has the DNA TGTGCCTGGAGTGGAGGGAACTATGGCTACACCTTC.